The 10 T cell receptor beta chains below all came from one sample that was sequenced in a study of response to subunit inactivated influenza vaccine. TCRdb analysed the RT-PCR reads with MiXCR anew, one entry per CDR3 protein. The sample includes 610,000 or so distinct CDR3 sequences, less than 15% of them seen just once. The sample here was PBMCs from blood, taken roughly 13 days after vaccination. The receptors were gathered from a man aged 50-60 years who received an inactivated influenza vaccine.

This rearrangement joins TRBV28 to TRBJ2-3; D uncertain. CDR1 and CDR2 from the germline V gene are MDHEN and SYDVKM. Trimming took 8 bases from V and 1 from J, leaving 10 bases between them. This CDR3 region has 13 residues. The CDR3 nucleotides are TGTGCCAGCCGCCCTATGGGCACAGATACGCAGTATTTT. Its protein product is CASRPMGTDTQYF.

In its sample, this clonotype was seen many times. The V call is TRBV29-1, the J call TRBJ1-1; TRBD1 is a possible D gene (5 bases). The CDR3 spans 13 residues. The V end lost 3 bases, the J end lost 4 bases, and 12 bases lay between the germline ends. Germline V gene lookup returns CDR1 SQVTM and CDR2 ANQGSEA. CDR3 protein: CSVDWGVGTEAFF. The DNA of the CDR3 is TGCAGCGTTGATTGGGGGGTGGGCACTGAAGCTTTCTTT.

The chain links TRBV4-1 to TRBJ2-1, with D uncertain. The V end was cut by 1 base, the J end by 2 bases, with 12 bases between. CDR1 MGHRA and CDR2 YSYEKL come from the germline V gene. CDR3 length: 16 amino acids. In DNA, the CDR3 is TGCGCCAGCAGCCAAGGTTTGACCTTCCCCTACAATGAGCAGTTCTTC. It specifies CASSQGLTFPYNEQFF.

This chain links TRBV7-9 with TRBJ2-3; 9 bases line up with TRBD1. Per the germline V gene, CDR1 is SEHNR and CDR2 is FQNEAQ (reference sequence). The CDR3 runs 15 residues. The V and J ends lost 4 bases and 4 bases, in that order; junction bases with no gene match: 6. Here the CDR3 reads CASSSWTGDADTQYF. DNA for the CDR3: TGTGCCAGCAGCTCATGGACAGGGGATGCAGATACGCAGTATTTT.

This chain joins TRBV9 and TRBJ2-3; TRBD2 agrees at 10 bases. Germline V lookup: CDR1 SGDLS, CDR2 YYNGEE. The CDR3 runs to 17 residues. The J segment lost 5 bases and the V segment lost 4 bases, leaving 13 bases of the junction unmatched. CDR3 region: CASSSRLAGVLGDTQYF. The DNA of the CDR3 is TGTGCCAGCAGCTCCCGGCTAGCGGGAGTATTAGGAGATACGCAGTATTTT.

The chain links TRBV4-2 to TRBJ2-5, with TRBD2 matching 8 bases. The germline V gene has CDR1 LGHNA and CDR2 YNFKEQ. V lost 0 bases to trimming and J lost 5 bases; unmatched junction nucleotides: 5. CDR3 length equals 15 residues. The CDR3 nucleotides read TGTGCCAGCAGCCAAGACTATAGCGGGGCGGAGACCCAGTACTTC. It is translated as CASSQDYSGAETQYF.

This chain connects TRBV4-3 to TRBJ2-5, with a weak D call TRBD2 (6 bases). There are 15 residues in the CDR3. CDR1 is LGHNA, CDR2 YSLEER, per germline. Trimming left V 2 bases short and J 5 bases short, with 15 bases between. This CDR3 is CASSQQRVEGETQYF. In nucleotides, the CDR3 is TGCGCCAGCAGCCAACAACGCGTGGAGGGGGAGACCCAGTACTTC.

This clonotype was picked up a small number of times. The chain carries TRBV7-2 and TRBJ2-7; D gene unclear. Germline CDR1 and CDR2: SGHTA and FQGNSA. V was trimmed by 1 base and J by 9 bases, leaving 7 bases between them. CDR3 length: 11 amino acids. DNA for the CDR3: TGTGCCAGCAGCTTAGGGGCGGTGCAGTACTTC. Translating gives CASSLGAVQYF.

CDR3 coding DNA: TGTGCCAGCAGCTCCAGTGTAGGGGGGACAGGGGCCAATGAGCAGTTCTTC. This encodes CASSSSVGGTGANEQFF. The chain has TRBV7-6 and TRBJ2-1, with 10 positions matching TRBD1. Germline CDR1 and CDR2: SGHVS and FNYEAQ. V was pared by 4 bases and J by 6 bases, with 12 bases of the junction left unmatched. CDR3 length: 17 residues. Complete variable domain (other parts from reference TRBV7-6 and TRBJ2-1): GAGVSQSPRYKVTKRGQDVALRCDPISGHVSLYWYRQALGQGPEFLTYFNYEAQQDKSGLPNDRFSAERPEGSISTLTIQRTEQRDSAMYRCASSSSVGGTGANEQFFGPGTRLTVL.

The rearrangement uses TRBV7-2 and TRBJ2-7, with 10 bases aligning to TRBD1. The V gene's germline CDR1 is SGHTA and CDR2 FQGNSA. Unmatched junction bases numbered 5, after V lost 6 bases and J lost 0 bases. The CDR3 length is 15 residues. CDR3 amino acids: CASSWDRGYSYEQYF. CDR3 DNA: TGTGCCAGCAGTTGGGACAGGGGTTACTCCTACGAGCAGTACTTC.